These 25 T cell receptor beta chains were all obtained from the same sample, sequenced in a study of T cell changes during pregnancy in multiple sclerosis. The repertoire was sequenced with immunoSEQ multiplex PCR; TCRdb's copy has only in-frame clones and lacks some. The data show 48,000 or so clones, with 94% seen just once and roughly 0.5% held by the top ten. Source: CD4+ T cells from peripheral blood mononuclear cells, taken in the first trimester of pregnancy. Receptors originate from a female donor with multiple sclerosis, enrolled in a pregnancy study.

J is TRBJ1-2 and V is TRBV11-2, with TRBD1 identical over 7 bases. CDR3 size: 15 residues. CDR1 is SGHAT and CDR2 is FQNNGV in the germline V gene. Trimming at V came to 4 bases and at J to 0 bases, leaving 5 bases not matched to a gene. CDR3 loop: CASSSYRGANYGYTF. In DNA form, the CDR3 reads TGTGCCAGCAGCTCGTACAGGGGAGCTAACTATGGCTACACCTTC.

The chain uses TRBV6-1 and TRBJ2-7; D is unclear. Germline CDR1 is MNHNS and CDR2 is SASEGT. The CDR3 is made up of 11 amino acids. V dropped 5 bases and J dropped 3 bases, with 5 bases sitting between them. CDR3 region: CASSYYYEQYF. CDR3 nucleotides: TGTGCCAGCAGTTATTACTACGAGCAGTACTTC.

The chain uses TRBV5-6 and TRBJ1-1, with D possibly being TRBD1 (6 bases). The V and J ends lost 2 bases and 6 bases respectively, with 14 bases between them. Germline-derived CDR1 and CDR2 are SGHDT and YYEEEE. There are 14 residues in the CDR3. This CDR3 is CASSFLHRAPEAFF. CDR3 nucleotides: TGTGCCAGCAGCTTCCTCCACAGGGCCCCTGAAGCTTTCTTT.

The chain is built from TRBV2 and TRBJ1-2, with D maybe TRBD1 (6 bases). CDR3 length: 14 amino acids. The V gene's germline CDR1 is SNHLY and CDR2 FYNNEI. Trimming shortened V by 1 base and J by 4 bases, and 10 bases separated the two germline ends. CDR3 region: CASSEGGQSYGYTF. The CDR3 region has the DNA TGTGCCAGCAGTGAAGGGGGGCAGAGCTATGGCTACACCTTC.

The chain couples TRBV4-2 to TRBJ2-1; TRBD2 might be the D (7 bases). Trimming cost V 1 base and J 9 bases, with 16 bases left between them. In germline, CDR1 is LGHNA, CDR2 YNFKEQ. This CDR3 comprises 15 residues. The CDR3 sequence: CASSQVGGAGSEQFF. CDR3 sequence (DNA): TGTGCCAGCAGCCAAGTTGGGGGGGCGGGTAGTGAGCAGTTCTTC.

The chain employs TRBV5-6 and TRBJ1-4; 10 bases agree with TRBD1. The length of the CDR3 is 15 residues. Germline V gives CDR1 SGHDT, CDR2 YYEEEE. V lost 5 bases and J lost 5; bases outside the gene matches: 6. In DNA form, the CDR3 reads TGTGCCAGCAGGCGGGGACAGGGGAAGAATGAAAAACTGTTTTTT. This sequence encodes CASRRGQGKNEKLFF.

V is TRBV6-5 and J is TRBJ2-3; 9 bases line up with TRBD2. The CDR3 consists of 14 residues. CDR1 is MNHEY and CDR2 is SVGAGI in the germline V gene. The V gene end was trimmed by 11 bases and the J gene end by 1 base; junction bases not matched to a gene: 7. CDR3 sequence: CAVKTSGGTDTQYF. As DNA, the CDR3 is TGTGCCGTCAAGACTAGCGGTGGCACAGATACGCAGTATTTT.

The V gene is TRBV9, the J gene TRBJ2-7, with a possible D match to TRBD1 (6 bases). Germline V CDR1 and CDR2: SGDLS, YYNGEE. The CDR3 is 15 amino acids. The ends were cut back, 2 bases at V and 2 bases at J, with 14 bases in the middle. Written as DNA, the CDR3 is TGTGCCAGCAGCGTCAGGGGCGAGAGCCCCTACGAGCAGTACTTC. Its protein product is CASSVRGESPYEQYF.

The chain is built from TRBV5-1 and TRBJ1-1, with a weak D call TRBD1 (5 bases). Trimming removed 5 bases from V and 1 base from J, with 12 bases in between. Germline V gene sequence: CDR1 SGHRS, CDR2 YFSETQ. CDR3 length: 14 residues. This chain's CDR3 is CASRRDQGNTEAFF. In nucleotides, the CDR3 is TGCGCCAGCAGGCGGGACCAGGGGAACACTGAAGCTTTCTTT. Combining the CDR3 with reference TRBV5-1 and TRBJ1-1 gives the whole variable domain KAGVTQTPRYLIKTRGQQVTLSCSPISGHRSVSWYQQTPGQGLQFLFEYFSETQRNKGNFPGRFSGRQFSNSRSEMNVSTLELGDSALYLCASRRDQGNTEAFFGQGTRLTVV.

This clone appeared a single time. The rearrangement joins TRBV5-8 to TRBJ1-2, with 7 bases matching TRBD1. Losses at the gene ends were 3 bases for V and 13 bases for J; bases not matched to a gene: 12. This CDR3 region has 13 residues. The germline V gene encodes CDR1 SGHTS and CDR2 YDEGEE. The CDR3 sequence: CASSSQGGDRCTF. The DNA of the CDR3 is TGTGCCAGCAGCTCGCAGGGGGGAGATCGGTGCACCTTC.

The rearrangement joins TRBV2 to TRBJ2-5; 10 nucleotides match TRBD1. The CDR3 has 15 residues. CDR1 is SNHLY and CDR2 is FYNNEI in the germline V gene. The V segment lost 10 bases and the J segment 4 bases; nucleotides outside the gene matches: 12. CDR3 coding DNA: TGTGCCACCAAGAGGGACAGGGGACAGGGAGAGACCCAGTACTTC. Its protein is CATKRDRGQGETQYF.

This rearrangement joins TRBV7-8 to TRBJ2-5, with a tentative D call TRBD1 (6 bases). This CDR3 comprises 15 residues. The germline V and J ends were trimmed by 7 bases and 5 bases, with 20 bases remaining between them. Germline loops: CDR1 SGHVS, CDR2 FQNEAQ. The chain's CDR3 is CASTIPGQLRETQYF. Written as DNA, the CDR3 is TGTGCCAGCACCATTCCGGGACAACTACGGGAGACCCAGTACTTC.

The V and J genes are TRBV19 and TRBJ2-5; D unresolved. CDR3 length equals 13 residues. Germline V gene sequence: CDR1 LNHDA, CDR2 SQIVND (reference sequence). V lost 8 bases, J lost 5 bases, and 15 bases lay in between. The CDR3 nucleotides are TGTGCCAGTTCCGTGTGGGCCCAGGAGACCCAGTACTTC. Translated: CASSVWAQETQYF. Variable domain in full (rest from reference TRBV19 and TRBJ2-5): DGGITQSPKYLFRKEGQNVTLSCEQNLNHDAMYWYRQDPGQGLRLIYYSQIVNDFQKGDIAEGYSVSREKKESFPLTVTSAQKNPTAFYLCASSVWAQETQYFGPGTRLLVL.

The rearrangement links TRBV18 to TRBJ2-7; D is possibly TRBD1 (5 bases). V gave up 4 bases and J gave up 0 bases, with 13 bases separating them. CDR3 size: 15 residues. Germline V lookup: CDR1 KGHSH, CDR2 LQKENI. The CDR3 coding sequence is TGTGCCAGCTCACAAAGGGGTGGGGCCTCCTACGAGCAGTACTTC. As protein: CASSQRGGASYEQYF.

The rearrangement links TRBV4-2 to TRBJ2-7; 7 bases fit TRBD1. The CDR3 spans 17 residues. Germline lookup yields CDR1 LGHNA and CDR2 YNFKEQ. Losses at the gene ends were 0 bases for V and 3 bases for J; bases not matched to a gene: 11. DNA for the CDR3: TGTGCCAGCAGCCAAGATTGGGGGCAGGGGGTATTCTACGAGCAGTACTTC. Protein sequence: CASSQDWGQGVFYEQYF.

The chain employs TRBV27 and TRBJ2-3; D is undetermined. Per the germline V gene, CDR1 is MNHEY and CDR2 is SMNVEV (reference sequence). Trimming took off 5 bases at V and 5 bases at J, with 11 bases between the two ends. The CDR3 has 13 amino acids. The CDR3 sequence: CASSQNTLDTQYF. The CDR3 DNA reads TGTGCCAGCAGTCAGAACACGCTAGATACGCAGTATTTT.

The rearrangement joins TRBV9 to TRBJ2-7, with 10 nucleotides matching TRBD1. This CDR3 comprises 14 residues. J was trimmed by 2 bases and V by 3 bases; bases with no gene match: 2. The germline gives CDR1 SGDLS, CDR2 YYNGEE. CDR3 nucleotide sequence: TGTGCCAGCAGCGCGGGACAGGGGCCCTACGAGCAGTACTTC. Protein: CASSAGQGPYEQYF.

This chain uses TRBV19 with TRBJ1-4, with 7 bases fitting TRBD1. Germline loops: CDR1 LNHDA, CDR2 SQIVND (reference sequence). This CDR3 is 14 amino acids long. V was clipped by 6 bases and J by 5 bases; unmatched bases: 6. The CDR3 coding sequence is TGTGCCAGTAGGAACCGGGACAGAAATGAAAAACTGTTTTTT. This gives the protein CASRNRDRNEKLFF.

The J gene is TRBJ1-4, the V gene TRBV9; TRBD1 agrees at 8 bases. The germline V gene has CDR1 SGDLS and CDR2 YYNGEE. This CDR3 region has 15 residues. With 0 bases clipped from V and 6 bases from J, the junction kept 4 bases outside the gene matches. This CDR3 reads CASSVGGQVDEKLFF. CDR3 sequence (DNA): TGTGCCAGCAGCGTAGGGGGACAGGTCGATGAAAAACTGTTTTTT.

V usage is TRBV6-1 and J usage is TRBJ2-4, with a weak D call TRBD1 (6 bases). The germline V and J ends were trimmed by 0 bases and 4 bases, with 19 bases remaining between them. The V gene's germline CDR1 is MNHNS and CDR2 SASEGT. The CDR3 runs 18 residues. CDR3 region: CASSEAGSSAQGKNIQYF. The CDR3 nucleotides read TGTGCCAGCAGTGAAGCGGGTTCGTCGGCTCAGGGGAAAAACATTCAGTACTTC.

V usage is TRBV9 and J usage is TRBJ2-2, with D maybe TRBD2 (5 bases). Germline V gene sequence: CDR1 SGDLS, CDR2 YYNGEE. The length of the CDR3 is 15 residues. Trimming took 0 bases from V and 4 from J, leaving 10 bases between them. The CDR3 spells CASSVAGVGTGELFF. The CDR3 DNA reads TGTGCCAGCAGCGTAGCCGGGGTAGGCACCGGGGAGCTGTTTTTT.

This chain joins TRBV7-9 and TRBJ1-5; 7 nucleotides agree with TRBD1. Trimming took 5 bases from V and 5 from J; bases not matched to a gene: 9. The CDR3 runs to 15 residues. Per germline, CDR1 SEHNR and CDR2 FQNEAQ (reference sequence). This chain's CDR3 is CASSREGAGHQPQHF. In DNA form, the CDR3 reads TGTGCCAGCAGCCGCGAGGGGGCGGGGCATCAGCCCCAGCATTTT.

The chain joins TRBV19 to TRBJ1-1, with TRBD1 identical over 8 bases. Unmatched junction bases numbered 6, after V lost 6 bases and J lost 3 bases. Germline-derived CDR1 and CDR2 are LNHDA and SQIVND (reference sequence). The CDR3 sequence is 14 residues long. The CDR3 sequence: CASSNTGGDTEAFF. Written as DNA, the CDR3 is TGTGCCAGTAGCAACACAGGGGGGGACACTGAAGCTTTCTTT.

This rearrangement joins TRBV7-6 to TRBJ2-1; 7 bases match TRBD2. CDR3 length: 16 residues. V shed 5 bases and J 4 bases; nucleotides not matched to a gene: 11. Looked up from germline, CDR1 is SGHVS and CDR2 is FNYEAQ. CDR3 sequence (DNA): TGTGCCAGCAGCCCCCCCGGAAGCGGGGCGTACAATGAGCAGTTCTTC. Protein sequence: CASSPPGSGAYNEQFF. Variable domain in full (rest from reference TRBV7-6 and TRBJ2-1): GAGVSQSPRYKVTKRGQDVALRCDPISGHVSLYWYRQALGQGPEFLTYFNYEAQQDKSGLPNDRFSAERPEGSISTLTIQRTEQRDSAMYRCASSPPGSGAYNEQFFGPGTRLTVL.

The genes are TRBV2 and TRBJ2-7, with D perhaps TRBD2 (5 bases). V lost 7 bases to trimming and J lost 2 bases, with 9 bases between them. This CDR3 contains 12 residues. CDR1 SNHLY and CDR2 FYNNEI come from the germline V gene. CDR3 sequence: CASTGSAYEQYF. The CDR3 DNA sequence: TGTGCCAGCACGGGGAGCGCCTACGAGCAGTACTTC. Complete variable domain (other parts from reference TRBV2 and TRBJ2-7): EPEVTQTPSHQVTQMGQEVILRCVPISNHLYFYWYRQILGQKVEFLVSFYNNEISEKSEIFDDQFSVERPDGSNFTLKIRSTKLEDSAMYFCASTGSAYEQYFGPGTRLTVT.